The rows below give T cell receptor beta chains drawn from one sample of a study of OX40 agonist ivuxolimab in advanced cancers. Profiled with immunoSEQ multiplex PCR; TCRdb holds only in-frame clones, not every one. The table shows under 50,000 clones, with 75% to 90% occurring only once. Sequenced material: CD4+ or CD8+ T cells sorted from blood, taken in a trial of the OX40 agonist ivuxolimab. The receptors come from an adult with an advanced solid tumor such as melanoma, head and neck, liver or kidney cancer. Both conserved end residues are part of each CDR3. A D gene is named only where the DNA matches it firmly. Clone size, where shown, is once, few, many, or a class for clones that have expanded.

clone size	V gene	J gene	D gene	CDR3 protein	CDR3 DNA
NA	TRBV5-1	TRBJ2-3	TRBD1	CASSLDPGQGTSTDTQYF	TGCGCCAGCAGCTTAGATCCGGGACAGGGGACTAGCACAGATACGCAGTATTTT
NA	TRBV11-3	TRBJ1-2	NA	CASSLGVEGYGYTF	TGTGCCAGCAGCCTAGGAGTTGAGGGCTATGGCTACACCTTC
NA	TRBV5-1	TRBJ2-3	NA	CASNTLPDTDTQYF	TGCGCCAGCAACACCCTGCCAGACACAGATACGCAGTATTTT
few	TRBV11-2	TRBJ2-5	NA	CASSPTGPQETQYF	TGTGCCAGCAGCCCTACAGGACCCCAAGAGACCCAGTACTTC
NA	TRBV7-9	TRBJ1-2	TRBD1	CASSPDRAMSGYTF	TGTGCCAGCAGCCCCGACAGGGCTATGAGCGGCTACACCTTC
NA	TRBV7-2	TRBJ1-3	NA	CASSSGDTRSGNTIYF	TGTGCCAGCAGCTCCGGGGACACCCGCTCTGGAAACACCATATATTTT
NA	TRBV18	TRBJ2-7	TRBD1	CASSPDRDEQYF	TGTGCCAGCTCACCCGACAGGGACGAGCAGTACTTC
NA	TRBV9	TRBJ2-7	NA	CASSMDWKTPEQYF	TGTGCCAGCAGCATGGACTGGAAAACGCCCGAGCAGTACTTC
NA	TRBV2	TRBJ1-5	NA	CASSELDLYQPQHF	TGTGCCAGCAGCGAACTGGATTTATATCAGCCCCAGCATTTT
NA	TRBV5-5	TRBJ1-5	NA	CASSLQATGPNQPQHF	TGTGCCAGCAGCTTGCAAGCAACAGGGCCCAATCAGCCCCAGCATTTT
NA	TRBV27	TRBJ2-7	NA	CASSLKGDYEQYF	TGTGCCAGCAGTTTAAAGGGCGACTACGAGCAGTACTTC
NA	TRBV27	TRBJ2-1	TRBD2	CASSFRLAGVGHEQFF	TGTGCCAGCAGTTTCAGACTAGCGGGAGTCGGGCATGAGCAGTTCTTC
NA	TRBV7-6	TRBJ2-7	TRBD1	CASSLVIGRDRGVYEQYF	TGTGCCAGCAGCTTAGTCATAGGTCGGGACAGGGGAGTCTACGAGCAGTACTTC
NA	TRBV5-5	TRBJ2-2	TRBD1	CASRSDRATGELFF	TGTGCCAGCAGATCTGACAGGGCAACCGGGGAGCTGTTTTTT
NA	TRBV4-2	TRBJ2-7	TRBD2	CASSQEGTSVNEQYF	TGTGCCAGCAGCCAAGAGGGGACTAGCGTCAACGAGCAGTACTTC
NA	TRBV2	TRBJ1-4	TRBD1	CASSDNRGSTNEKLFF	TGTGCCAGCAGTGATAACAGGGGCTCAACTAATGAAAAACTGTTTTTT
NA	TRBV7-6	TRBJ2-3	TRBD2	CASSLGLAGADTQYF	TGTGCCAGCAGCTTAGGACTAGCGGGAGCAGATACGCAGTATTTT
NA	TRBV6-1	TRBJ2-1	TRBD2	CASKESGVPYNEQFF	TGTGCCAGCAAAGAAAGCGGGGTCCCCTACAATGAGCAGTTCTTC
NA	TRBV5-1	TRBJ1-3	NA	CASRPFGVGSSGNTIYF	TGCGCCAGCAGACCCTTCGGGGTGGGGAGCTCTGGAAACACCATATATTTT
once	TRBV7-8	TRBJ1-1	TRBD1	CASSSDRVYTEAFF	TGTGCCAGCAGCTCCGACAGGGTGTACACTGAAGCTTTCTTT
NA	TRBV5-4	TRBJ2-1	NA	CASGQYNEQFF	TGTGCCAGCGGACAGTACAATGAGCAGTTCTTC
NA	TRBV28	TRBJ2-6	NA	CASSLGGTGANVLTF	TGTGCCAGCAGTTTAGGGGGCACTGGGGCCAACGTCCTGACTTTC
NA	TRBV7-2	TRBJ1-1	NA	CASSSERGKNTEAFF	TGTGCCAGCAGCTCAGAAAGGGGAAAAAACACTGAAGCTTTCTTT
NA	TRBV27	TRBJ2-1	TRBD2	CASSSLAGGPQFF	TGTGCCAGCAGTTCCCTAGCGGGAGGGCCTCAGTTCTTC
NA	TRBV18	TRBJ2-1	TRBD2	CASSLTSGYNEQFF	TGTGCCAGCTCACTGACTAGCGGCTACAATGAGCAGTTCTTC
NA	TRBV9	TRBJ1-3	NA	CASSVEPATSGNTIYF	TGTGCCAGCAGCGTAGAACCAGCTACCTCTGGAAACACCATATATTTT
NA	TRBV30	TRBJ2-3	NA	CAWIPSRSTDTQYF	TGTGCCTGGATTCCTAGCAGGAGCACAGATACGCAGTATTTT
once	TRBV29-1	TRBJ2-5	NA	CSVEIGSQGETQYF	TGCAGCGTTGAAATAGGGTCCCAGGGGGAGACCCAGTACTTC
NA	TRBV28	TRBJ2-4	TRBD1	CASSLFRRGTKNIQYF	TGTGCCAGCAGTTTATTCCGCAGGGGGACCAAAAACATTCAGTACTTC
few	TRBV5-1	TRBJ2-5	NA	CASSPGLRKAETQYF	TGCGCCAGCAGCCCCGGACTTCGGAAGGCAGAGACCCAGTACTTC
NA	TRBV6-1	TRBJ2-7	NA	CASSFQAYEQYF	TGTGCCAGCAGTTTCCAAGCTTACGAGCAGTACTTC
NA	TRBV9	TRBJ1-1	NA	CASSVVGGPAFF	TGTGCCAGCAGCGTAGTAGGCGGACCGGCTTTCTTT
NA	TRBV19	TRBJ1-2	NA	CASSRGNYGYTF	TGTGCCAGTAGCAGGGGTAACTATGGCTACACCTTC
few	TRBV16	TRBJ1-5	NA	CASSQQENQPQHF	TGTGCCAGCAGCCAACAGGAGAATCAGCCCCAGCATTTT
NA	TRBV5-1	TRBJ1-1	NA	CASSWGLNTEAFF	TGCGCCAGCAGCTGGGGACTGAACACTGAAGCTTTCTTT
NA	TRBV13	TRBJ1-1	NA	CASSLARQGGGNTEAFF	TGTGCCAGCAGCTTAGCCCGGCAGGGAGGGGGGAACACTGAAGCTTTCTTT
few	TRBV18	TRBJ2-1	NA	CASSPTGKGQFF	TGTGCCAGCTCCCCGACTGGTAAGGGGCAGTTCTTC
NA	TRBV30	TRBJ1-2	NA	CAWSVRKYGATYTF	TGTGCCTGGAGTGTACGCAAATATGGGGCCACCTACACCTTC
NA	TRBV19	TRBJ2-3	TRBD2	CASSIGGLVTDTQYF	TGTGCCAGTAGTATCGGGGGACTAGTCACAGATACGCAGTATTTT
NA	TRBV7-9	TRBJ2-1	TRBD2	CASSLASGRSNEQFF	TGTGCCAGCAGCTTAGCTAGCGGGAGGTCCAATGAGCAGTTCTTC
NA	TRBV9	TRBJ2-7	TRBD1	CASSKGVGTGAREQYF	TGTGCCAGCAGCAAAGGAGTCGGGACAGGGGCGAGAGAGCAGTACTTC
NA	TRBV10-3	TRBJ2-1	NA	CAISERDSRVNEQFF	TGTGCCATCAGTGAGCGTGACTCCCGGGTAAATGAGCAGTTCTTC
NA	TRBV5-4	TRBJ1-1	NA	CASSTTLGNTEAFF	TGTGCCAGCAGCACAACGTTGGGGAACACTGAAGCTTTCTTT
NA	TRBV15	TRBJ2-7	TRBD1	CATSRRVRDSHEQYF	TGTGCCACCAGCAGGAGGGTCCGGGACAGCCACGAGCAGTACTTC
NA	TRBV29-1	TRBJ1-2	NA	CSVEEQGLYGYTF	TGCAGCGTTGAAGAACAGGGATTATATGGCTACACCTTC